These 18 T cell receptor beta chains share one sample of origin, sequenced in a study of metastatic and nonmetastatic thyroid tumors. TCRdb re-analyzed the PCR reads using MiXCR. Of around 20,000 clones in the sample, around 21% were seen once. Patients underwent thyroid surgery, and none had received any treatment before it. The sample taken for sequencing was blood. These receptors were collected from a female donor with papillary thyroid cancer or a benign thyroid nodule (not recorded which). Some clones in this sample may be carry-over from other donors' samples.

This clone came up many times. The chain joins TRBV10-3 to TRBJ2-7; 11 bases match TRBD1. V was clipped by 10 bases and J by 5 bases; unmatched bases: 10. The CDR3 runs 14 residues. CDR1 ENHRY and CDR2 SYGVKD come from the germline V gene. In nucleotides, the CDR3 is TGTGCCAGTTCTTGGACAGGGGGCGATGACGAGCAGTACTTC. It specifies CASSWTGGDDEQYF.

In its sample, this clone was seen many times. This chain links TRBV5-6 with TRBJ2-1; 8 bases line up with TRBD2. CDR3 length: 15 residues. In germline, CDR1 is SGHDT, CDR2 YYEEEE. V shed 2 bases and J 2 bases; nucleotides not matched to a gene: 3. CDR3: CASSFIGGAYNEQFF. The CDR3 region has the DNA TGTGCCAGCAGCTTTATCGGGGGGGCCTACAATGAGCAGTTCTTC.

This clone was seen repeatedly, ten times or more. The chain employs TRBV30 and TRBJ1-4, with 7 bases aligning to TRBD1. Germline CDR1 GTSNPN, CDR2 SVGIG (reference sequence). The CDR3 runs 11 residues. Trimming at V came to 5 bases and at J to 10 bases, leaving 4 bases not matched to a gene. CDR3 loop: CAWDRARKLFF. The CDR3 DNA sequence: TGTGCCTGGGACAGGGCGAGAAAACTGTTTTTT. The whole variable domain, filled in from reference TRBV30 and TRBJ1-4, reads SQTIHQWPATLVQPVGSPLSLECTVEGTSNPNLYWYRQAAGRGLQLLFYSVGIGQISSEVPQNLSASRPQDRQFILSSKKLLLSDSGFYLCAWDRARKLFFGSGTQLSVL.

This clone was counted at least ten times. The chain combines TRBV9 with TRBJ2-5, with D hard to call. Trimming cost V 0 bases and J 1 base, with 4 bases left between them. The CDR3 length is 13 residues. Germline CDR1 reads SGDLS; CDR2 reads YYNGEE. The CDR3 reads CASSVGPQETQYF. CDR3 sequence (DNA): TGTGCCAGCAGCGTAGGACCCCAAGAGACCCAGTACTTC. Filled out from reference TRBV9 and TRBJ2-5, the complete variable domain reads DSGVTQTPKHLITATGQRVTLRCSPRSGDLSVYWYQQSLDQGLQFLIQYYNGEERAKGNILERFSAQQFPDLHSELNLSSLELGDSALYFCASSVGPQETQYFGPGTRLLVL.

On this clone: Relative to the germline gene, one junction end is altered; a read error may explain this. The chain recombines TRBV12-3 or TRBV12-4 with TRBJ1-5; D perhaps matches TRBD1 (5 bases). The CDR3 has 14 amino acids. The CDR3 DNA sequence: TGTGCCAGCAGTTTAACGGGCAGGGATCAGCACCAGCATTTT. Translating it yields CASSLTGRDQHQHF.

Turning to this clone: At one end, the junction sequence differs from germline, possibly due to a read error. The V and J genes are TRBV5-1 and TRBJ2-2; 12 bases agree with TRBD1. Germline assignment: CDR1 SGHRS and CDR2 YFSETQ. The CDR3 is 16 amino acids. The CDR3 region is CASSQGTGGGTGELFF. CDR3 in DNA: TGCGCCAGCAGCCAGGGGACAGGGGGCGGAACCGGTGAGCTGTTTTTT.

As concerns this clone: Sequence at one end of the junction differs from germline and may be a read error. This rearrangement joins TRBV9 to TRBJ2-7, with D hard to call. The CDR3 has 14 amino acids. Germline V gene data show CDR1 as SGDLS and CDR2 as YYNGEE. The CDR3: CASSVFGVSFELYF. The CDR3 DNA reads TGTGCCAGCAGCGTATTCGGAGTCTCCTTCGAGCTGTACTTC.

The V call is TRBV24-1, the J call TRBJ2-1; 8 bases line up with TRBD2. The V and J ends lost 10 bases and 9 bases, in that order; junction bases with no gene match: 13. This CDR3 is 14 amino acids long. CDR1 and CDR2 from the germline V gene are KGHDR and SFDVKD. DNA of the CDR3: TGTGCCACTGCGAGGGGGGCGGGAGGCCCTGAGCAGTTCTTC. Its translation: CATARGAGGPEQFF.

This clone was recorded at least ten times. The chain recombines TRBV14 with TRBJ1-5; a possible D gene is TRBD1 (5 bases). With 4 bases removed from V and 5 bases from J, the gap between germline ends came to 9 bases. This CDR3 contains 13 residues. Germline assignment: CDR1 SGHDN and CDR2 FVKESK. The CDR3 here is CASSRDVYQPQHF. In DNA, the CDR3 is TGTGCCAGCAGCCGGGACGTTTATCAGCCCCAGCATTTT.

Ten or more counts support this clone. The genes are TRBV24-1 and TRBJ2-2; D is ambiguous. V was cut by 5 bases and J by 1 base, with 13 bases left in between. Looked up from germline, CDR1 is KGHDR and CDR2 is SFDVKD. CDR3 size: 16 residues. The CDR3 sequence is CATSGRRSKNTGELFF. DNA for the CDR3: TGTGCCACCAGTGGCAGGCGATCTAAGAACACCGGGGAGCTGTTTTTT.

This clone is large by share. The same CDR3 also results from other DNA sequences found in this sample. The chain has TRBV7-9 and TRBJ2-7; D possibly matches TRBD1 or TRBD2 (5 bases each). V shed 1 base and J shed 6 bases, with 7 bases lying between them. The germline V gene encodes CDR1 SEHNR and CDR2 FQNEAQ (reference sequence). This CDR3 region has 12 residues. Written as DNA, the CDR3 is TGTGCCAGCAGCTTAGGTGGGGGCGAGCAGTACTTC. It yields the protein CASSLGGGEQYF. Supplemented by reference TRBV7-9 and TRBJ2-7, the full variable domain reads DTGVSQNPRHKITKRGQNVTFRCDPISEHNRLYWYRQTLGQGPEFLTYFQNEAQLEKSRLLSDRFSAERPKGSFSTLEIQRTEQGDSAMYLCASSLGGGEQYFGPGTRLTVT.

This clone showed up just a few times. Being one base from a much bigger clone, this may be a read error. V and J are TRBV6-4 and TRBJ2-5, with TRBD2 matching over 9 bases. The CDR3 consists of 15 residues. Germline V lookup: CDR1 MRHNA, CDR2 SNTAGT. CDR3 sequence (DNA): TGTGCCAGCAGTAACTCGACTAGCGGCCAAGAGACCCAGTACTTC. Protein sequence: CASSNSTSGQETQYF.

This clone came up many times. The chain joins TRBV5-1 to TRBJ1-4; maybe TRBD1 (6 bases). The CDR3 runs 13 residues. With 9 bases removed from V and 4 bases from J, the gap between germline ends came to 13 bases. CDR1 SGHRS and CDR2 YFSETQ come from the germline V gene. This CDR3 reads CATRQVDNEKLFF. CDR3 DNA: TGCGCCACCCGACAGGTAGATAATGAAAAACTGTTTTTT. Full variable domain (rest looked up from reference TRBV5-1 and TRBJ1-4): KAGVTQTPRYLIKTRGQQVTLSCSPISGHRSVSWYQQTPGQGLQFLFEYFSETQRNKGNFPGRFSGRQFSNSRSEMNVSTLELGDSALYLCATRQVDNEKLFFGSGTQLSVL.

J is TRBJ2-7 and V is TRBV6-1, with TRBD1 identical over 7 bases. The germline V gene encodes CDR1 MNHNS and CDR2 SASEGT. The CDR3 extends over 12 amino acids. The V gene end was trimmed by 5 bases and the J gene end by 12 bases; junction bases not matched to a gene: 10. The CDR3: CASSQTGSGLYF. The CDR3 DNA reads TGTGCCAGCAGTCAGACAGGGAGTGGGCTGTACTTC.

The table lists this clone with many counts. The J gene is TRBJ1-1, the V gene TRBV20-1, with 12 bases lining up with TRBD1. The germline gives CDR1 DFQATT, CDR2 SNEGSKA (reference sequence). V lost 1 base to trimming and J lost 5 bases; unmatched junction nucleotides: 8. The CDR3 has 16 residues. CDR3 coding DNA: TGCAGTGCTAGAGCCTTGGGACAGGGGGCTGAGACTGAAGCTTTCTTT. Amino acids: CSARALGQGAETEAFF.

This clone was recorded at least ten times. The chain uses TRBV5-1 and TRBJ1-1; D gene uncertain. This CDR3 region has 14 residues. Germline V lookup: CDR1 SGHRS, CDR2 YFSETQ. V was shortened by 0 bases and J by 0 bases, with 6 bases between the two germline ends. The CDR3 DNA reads TGCGCCAGCAGCTTGGACGGAATGAACACTGAAGCTTTCTTT. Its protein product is CASSLDGMNTEAFF.

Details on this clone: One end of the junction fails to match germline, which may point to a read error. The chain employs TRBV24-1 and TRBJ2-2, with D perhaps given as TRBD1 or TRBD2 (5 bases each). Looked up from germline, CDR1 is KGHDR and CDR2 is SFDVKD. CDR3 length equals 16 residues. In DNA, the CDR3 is TGTGCCACCAGTTACCCTCGAAGGGGTTCCACCGGGGATCTGTTTTTT. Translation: CATSYPRRGSTGDLFF.

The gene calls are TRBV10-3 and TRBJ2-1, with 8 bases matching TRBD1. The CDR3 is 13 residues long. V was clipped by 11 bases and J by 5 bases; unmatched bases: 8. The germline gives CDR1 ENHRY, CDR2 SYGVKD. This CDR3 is CALRTGSDNEQFF. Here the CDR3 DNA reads TGTGCCCTCCGGACAGGGTCCGACAATGAGCAGTTCTTC.